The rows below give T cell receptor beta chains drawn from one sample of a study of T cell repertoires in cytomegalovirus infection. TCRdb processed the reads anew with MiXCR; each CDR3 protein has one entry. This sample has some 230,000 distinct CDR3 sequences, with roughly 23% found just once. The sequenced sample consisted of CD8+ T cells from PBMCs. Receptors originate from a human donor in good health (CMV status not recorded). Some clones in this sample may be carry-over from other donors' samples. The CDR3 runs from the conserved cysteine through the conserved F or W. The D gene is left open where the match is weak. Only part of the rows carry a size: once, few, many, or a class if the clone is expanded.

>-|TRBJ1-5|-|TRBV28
CASTFLMGEGNQPQHF
TGTGCCAGCACCTTTTTAATGGGGGAAGGCAATCAGCCCCAGCATTTT
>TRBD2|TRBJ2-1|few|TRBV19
CASSGGYSYNEQFF
TGTGCCAGTAGCGGGGGGTACTCCTACAATGAGCAGTTCTTC
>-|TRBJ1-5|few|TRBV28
CASSAEPWRWHF
TGTGCCAGCAGCGCCGAACCCTGGCGCTGGCATTTT
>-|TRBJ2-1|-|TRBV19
CASSYGPGNEQFF
TGTGCCAGTAGTTACGGACCTGGAAATGAGCAGTTCTTC
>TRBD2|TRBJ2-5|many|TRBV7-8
CASGTTGETQYF
TGTGCCTCCGGGACTACGGGAGAGACCCAGTACTTC
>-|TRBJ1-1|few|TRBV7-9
CASSETQGVGTEAFF
TGTGCCAGCAGCGAGACACAGGGAGTGGGCACTGAAGCTTTCTTT
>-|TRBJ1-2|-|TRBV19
CASSIGHRANYGYTF
TGTGCCAGTAGTATAGGACACCGGGCCAACTATGGCTACACCTTC
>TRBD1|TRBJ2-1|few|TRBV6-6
CASNSQGGEQFF
TGTGCCAGCAATTCACAGGGGGGTGAGCAGTTCTTC
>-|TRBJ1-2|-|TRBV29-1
CSVLSPGTNYGYTF
TGCAGCGTCCTTTCCCCTGGAACTAACTATGGCTACACCTTC
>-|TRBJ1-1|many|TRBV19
CASSIGYTEAFF
TGTGCCAGTAGTATAGGTTACACTGAAGCTTTCTTT
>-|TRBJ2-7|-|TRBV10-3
CAISESGHESSYEQYF
TGTGCCATCAGTGAGTCGGGACATGAGAGCTCCTACGAGCAGTACTTC
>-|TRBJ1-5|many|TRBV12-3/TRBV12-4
CASSSDQTDQPQHF
TGTGCCAGCAGTTCCGACCAGACGGATCAGCCCCAGCATTTT
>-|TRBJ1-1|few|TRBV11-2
CASSLVTGERAEAFF
TGTGCCAGCAGCTTAGTAACAGGAGAAAGGGCTGAAGCTTTCTTT
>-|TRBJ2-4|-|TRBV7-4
CASSPTAEGAKNIQYF
TGTGCCAGCAGCCCGACGGCGGAAGGAGCCAAAAACATTCAGTACTTC
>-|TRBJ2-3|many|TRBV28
CASSFSGTDTQYF
TGTGCCAGCAGTTTTAGTGGAACAGATACGCAGTATTTT
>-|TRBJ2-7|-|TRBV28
CASSTTTDVLGQYF
TGTGCCAGCAGTACTACCACGGACGTGTTAGGGCAGTACTTC
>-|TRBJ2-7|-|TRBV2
CASSEVPPAGTREQYF
TGTGCCAGCAGTGAAGTACCTCCGGCAGGGACCAGGGAGCAGTACTTC
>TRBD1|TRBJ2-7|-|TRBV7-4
CASSPRGTAYEQYF
TGTGCCAGCAGCCCGAGGGGGACAGCCTACGAGCAGTACTTC
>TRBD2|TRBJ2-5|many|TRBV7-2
CASSLVRLAERGTQYF
TGTGCCAGCAGCTTAGTGAGGCTAGCGGAAAGGGGGACCCAGTACTTC
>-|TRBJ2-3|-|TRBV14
CASSPNAGTVEDTQYF
TGTGCCAGCAGCCCCAACGCCGGGACGGTAGAAGATACGCAGTATTTT
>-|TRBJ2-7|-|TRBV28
CASRMRGSFYEQYF
TGTGCCAGCAGAATGCGGGGCAGTTTTTACGAGCAGTACTTC
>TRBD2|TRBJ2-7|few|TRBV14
CASSQEKTSGSYEQYF
TGTGCCAGCAGCCAAGAAAAGACTAGCGGTTCCTACGAGCAGTACTTC
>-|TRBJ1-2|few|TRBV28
CASSSRAGYTF
TGTGCCAGCAGTTCCCGCGCAGGCTACACCTTC
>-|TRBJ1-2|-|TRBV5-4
CASSSAGSNYGYTF
TGTGCCAGCAGCTCAGCGGGGTCCAACTATGGCTACACCTTC
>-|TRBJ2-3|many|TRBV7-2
CASSLIWVTDTQYF
TGTGCCAGCAGCTTAATCTGGGTCACAGATACGCAGTATTTT
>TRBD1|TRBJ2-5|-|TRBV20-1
CSAGMTGLKETQYF
TGCAGTGCGGGAATGACAGGGTTAAAAGAGACCCAGTACTTC
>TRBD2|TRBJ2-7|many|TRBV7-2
CASSPWGGAYEQYF
TGTGCCAGCAGCCCTTGGGGGGGGGCCTACGAGCAGTACTTC
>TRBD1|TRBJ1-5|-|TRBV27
CASCPSPTGSNQPQHF
TGTGCCAGCTGCCCTAGCCCGACAGGGAGCAATCAGCCCCAGCATTTT
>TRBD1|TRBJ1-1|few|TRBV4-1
CASSQPGQGRTEAFF
TGCGCCAGCAGCCAACCGGGACAGGGGCGCACTGAAGCTTTCTTT
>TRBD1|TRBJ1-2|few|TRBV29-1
CSVGDRYSGYTF
TGCAGCGTAGGGGACAGGTACTCTGGCTACACCTTC
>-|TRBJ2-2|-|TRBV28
CASSLGQGPYTGELFF
TGTGCCAGCAGTTTAGGCCAGGGGCCTTACACCGGGGAGCTGTTTTTT
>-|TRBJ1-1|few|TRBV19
CASSTGYTEAFF
TGTGCCAGTAGTACGGGTTACACTGAAGCTTTCTTT
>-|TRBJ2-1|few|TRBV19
CASSIEHYNEQFF
TGTGCCAGTAGTATAGAGCACTACAATGAGCAGTTCTTC
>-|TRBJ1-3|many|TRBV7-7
CASSLEVGNTIYF
TGTGCCAGCAGCTTAGAAGTTGGAAACACCATATATTTT
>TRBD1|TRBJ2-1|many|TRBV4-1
CASSPGQGAYNEQFF
TGCGCCAGCAGCCCCGGACAGGGGGCCTACAATGAGCAGTTCTTC
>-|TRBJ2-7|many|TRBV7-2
CASSLQGGSPYEQYF
TGTGCCAGCAGCCTACAAGGGGGAAGTCCCTACGAGCAGTACTTC
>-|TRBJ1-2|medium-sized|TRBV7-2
CASSLDLNYGYTF
TGTGCCAGCAGCTTGGATCTTAACTATGGCTACACCTTC
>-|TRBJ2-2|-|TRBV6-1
CASSSGTDNTGELFF
TGTGCCAGCAGTTCTGGGACTGATAACACCGGGGAGCTGTTTTTT